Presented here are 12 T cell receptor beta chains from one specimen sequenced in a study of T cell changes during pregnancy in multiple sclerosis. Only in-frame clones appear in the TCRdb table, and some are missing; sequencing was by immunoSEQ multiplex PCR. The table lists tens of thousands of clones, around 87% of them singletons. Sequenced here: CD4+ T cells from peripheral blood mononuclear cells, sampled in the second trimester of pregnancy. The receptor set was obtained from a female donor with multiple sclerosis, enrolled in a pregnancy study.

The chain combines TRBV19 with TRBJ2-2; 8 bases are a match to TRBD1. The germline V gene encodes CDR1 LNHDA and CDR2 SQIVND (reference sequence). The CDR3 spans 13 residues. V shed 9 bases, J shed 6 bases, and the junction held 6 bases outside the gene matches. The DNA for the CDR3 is TGTGCCAGCGGACAGGGTGGGGCCGGGGAGCTGTTTTTT. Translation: CASGQGGAGELFF.

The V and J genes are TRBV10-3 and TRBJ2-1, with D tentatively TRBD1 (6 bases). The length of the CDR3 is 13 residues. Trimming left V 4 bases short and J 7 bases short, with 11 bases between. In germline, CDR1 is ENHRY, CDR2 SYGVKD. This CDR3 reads CAISGVQGNEQFF. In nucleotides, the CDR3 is TGTGCCATCAGTGGGGTACAGGGTAATGAGCAGTTCTTC.

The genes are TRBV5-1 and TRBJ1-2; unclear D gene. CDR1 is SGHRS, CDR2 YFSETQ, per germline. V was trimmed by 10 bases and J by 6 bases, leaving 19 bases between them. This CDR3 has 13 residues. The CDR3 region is CASRSSEAHGYTF. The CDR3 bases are TGCGCCTCCCGGTCCTCCGAGGCTCATGGCTACACCTTC.

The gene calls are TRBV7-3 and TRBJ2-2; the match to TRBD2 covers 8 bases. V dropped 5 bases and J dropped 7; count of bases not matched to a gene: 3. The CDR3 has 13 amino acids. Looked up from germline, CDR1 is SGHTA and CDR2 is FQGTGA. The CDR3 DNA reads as TGTGCCAGCAGCCCCGCGGGGGGCGGGGAGCTGTTTTTT. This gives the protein CASSPAGGGELFF.

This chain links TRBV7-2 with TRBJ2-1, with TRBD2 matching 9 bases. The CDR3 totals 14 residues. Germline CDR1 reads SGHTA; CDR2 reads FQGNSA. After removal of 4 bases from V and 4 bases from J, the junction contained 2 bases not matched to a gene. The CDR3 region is CASSSGLAYNEQFF. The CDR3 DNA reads TGTGCCAGCAGCTCCGGACTAGCGTACAATGAGCAGTTCTTC.

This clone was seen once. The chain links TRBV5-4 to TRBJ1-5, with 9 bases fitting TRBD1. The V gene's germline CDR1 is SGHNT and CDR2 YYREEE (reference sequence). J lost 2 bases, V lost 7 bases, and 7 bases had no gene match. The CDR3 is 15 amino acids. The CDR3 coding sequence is TGTGCCAGCTCCAACCGGGACAGGGGCAATCAGCCCCAGCATTTT. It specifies CASSNRDRGNQPQHF.

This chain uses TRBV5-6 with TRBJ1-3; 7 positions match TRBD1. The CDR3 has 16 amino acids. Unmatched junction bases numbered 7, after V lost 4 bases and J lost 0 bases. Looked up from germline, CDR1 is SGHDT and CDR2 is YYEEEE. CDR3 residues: CASSMTGLGSGNTIYF. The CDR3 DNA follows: TGTGCCAGCAGCATGACAGGGTTAGGCTCTGGAAACACCATATATTTT. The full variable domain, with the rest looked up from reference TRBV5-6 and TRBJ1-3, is DAGVTQSPTHLIKTRGQQVTLRCSPKSGHDTVSWYQQALGQGPQFIFQYYEEEERQRGNFPDRFSGHQFPNYSSELNVNALLLGDSALYLCASSMTGLGSGNTIYFGEGSWLTVV.

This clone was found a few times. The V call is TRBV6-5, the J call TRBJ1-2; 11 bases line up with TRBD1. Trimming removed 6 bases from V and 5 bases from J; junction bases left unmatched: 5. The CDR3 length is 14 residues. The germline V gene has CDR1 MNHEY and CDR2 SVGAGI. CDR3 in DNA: TGTGCCAGCAGCCTCGGGACAGGGGGTTATGGCTACACCTTC. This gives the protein CASSLGTGGYGYTF.

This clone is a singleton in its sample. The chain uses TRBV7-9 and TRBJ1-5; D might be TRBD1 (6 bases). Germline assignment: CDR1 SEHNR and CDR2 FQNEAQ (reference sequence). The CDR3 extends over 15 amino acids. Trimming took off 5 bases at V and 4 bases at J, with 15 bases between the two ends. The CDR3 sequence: CASSPVTGINQPQHF. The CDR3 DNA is TGTGCCAGCAGCCCGGTGACAGGTATTAATCAGCCCCAGCATTTT.

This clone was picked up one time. CDR3 coding DNA: TGTGCCACCAGCAGAGATTCATGGCGGGGAGTGGGTAATGAGCAGTTCTTC. This sequence encodes CATSRDSWRGVGNEQFF. The chain has TRBV15 and TRBJ2-1, with TRBD2 as a possible D gene (6 bases). The CDR3 loop spans 17 amino acids. Germline V gene sequence: CDR1 LNHNV, CDR2 YYDKDF (reference sequence). With 0 bases removed from V and 7 bases from J, the gap between germline ends came to 19 bases.

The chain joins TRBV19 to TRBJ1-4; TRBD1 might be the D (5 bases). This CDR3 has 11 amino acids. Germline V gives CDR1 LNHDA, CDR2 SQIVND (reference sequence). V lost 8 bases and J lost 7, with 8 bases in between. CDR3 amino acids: CASRGGEKLFF. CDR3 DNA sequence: TGTGCCAGTCGCGGGGGTGAAAAACTGTTTTTT.

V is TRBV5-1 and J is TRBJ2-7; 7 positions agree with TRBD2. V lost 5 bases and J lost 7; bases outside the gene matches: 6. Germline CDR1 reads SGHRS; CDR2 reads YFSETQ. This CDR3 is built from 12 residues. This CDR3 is CASRSREQEQYF. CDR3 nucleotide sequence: TGCGCCAGCAGGTCGCGGGAGCAGGAGCAGTACTTC.